This is a list of T cell receptor beta chains from one sample in a study of T cell responses to AZD1222 COVID-19 vaccine. Measured with immunoSEQ multiplex PCR; TCRdb has only the in-frame clones, and not every one. The sample contains 190,000 or so clones, approximately 93% of which appear only once. This specimen consisted of peripheral blood, obtained 28 days after the second AZD1222 dose. The origin of the receptors is an adult who received the AZD1222 COVID-19 vaccine. Both conserved end residues are part of each CDR3. The D gene is left open where the match is weak. Rows give clone size only sometimes, using once, few, many, or a class for an expanded clone.

j_call | d_call | cdr3_length | clone_size | v_call | cdr3_aa | cdr3_nt
TRBJ2-7 | . | 13 | . | TRBV24-1 | CATSDGAPYEQYF | TGTGCCACCAGTGATGGCGCCCCCTACGAGCAGTACTTC
TRBJ1-2 | TRBD1 | 15 | . | TRBV5-5 | CASSQDRGLGYGYTF | TGTGCCAGCAGCCAAGACAGGGGTCTAGGCTATGGCTACACCTTC
TRBJ1-4 | . | 14 | . | TRBV30 | CAYAPGTFNEKLFF | TGTGCCTACGCACCCGGGACATTTAATGAAAAACTGTTTTTT
TRBJ2-3 | . | 15 | . | TRBV5-6 | CASSLVYLSTDTQYF | TGTGCCAGCAGCTTGGTCTACCTTAGCACAGATACGCAGTATTTT
TRBJ2-7 | . | 17 | . | TRBV5-6 | CASSFMGLGRNDYEQYF | TGTGCCAGCAGCTTTATGGGCCTGGGCAGGAACGACTACGAGCAGTACTTC
TRBJ2-1 | TRBD1 | 15 | . | TRBV6-1 | CASSESSGGFNGQFF | TGTGCCAGCAGTGAATCCTCAGGGGGCTTCAATGGGCAGTTCTTC
TRBJ1-5 | . | 13 | . | TRBV19 | CASKRGSNQPQHF | TGTGCCAGTAAAAGGGGCAGCAATCAGCCCCAGCATTTT
TRBJ1-6 | . | 12 | . | TRBV11-2 | CASSFHNSPLHF | TGTGCCAGCAGCTTTCATAATTCACCCCTCCACTTT
TRBJ1-1 | . | 18 | . | TRBV11-2 | CASSNQRRDLIQNTEAFF | TGTGCCAGCAGCAACCAACGCCGGGACCTCATCCAGAACACTGAAGCTTTCTTT
TRBJ2-7 | . | 16 | . | TRBV6-2/TRBV6-3 | CASSYSARGPSYEQYF | TGTGCCAGCAGTTACTCGGCGAGGGGCCCCTCCTACGAGCAGTACTTC
TRBJ1-1 | . | 13 | . | TRBV19 | CASRPEAQVRAFF | TGTGCCAGTAGACCCGAGGCTCAGGTGAGAGCTTTCTTT
TRBJ1-1 | . | 14 | . | TRBV7-6 | CASSLGQANTEAFF | TGTGCCAGCAGCTTAGGACAGGCTAACACTGAAGCTTTCTTT
TRBJ1-1 | . | 14 | . | TRBV10-3 | CAISETGQYTEAFF | TGTGCCATCAGTGAAACAGGGCAGTACACTGAAGCTTTCTTT
TRBJ2-7 | . | 11 | . | TRBV6-5 | CATGQTYEQYF | TGTGCCACCGGACAGACCTACGAGCAGTACTTC
TRBJ2-7 | TRBD1 | 13 | . | TRBV7-2 | CASSLTGLNEQYF | TGTGCCAGCAGCTTGACAGGGCTCAACGAGCAGTACTTC
TRBJ2-5 | . | 13 | . | TRBV12-3/TRBV12-4 | CASTGVYQETQYF | TGTGCCAGCACCGGGGTGTACCAAGAGACCCAGTACTTC
TRBJ2-3 | . | 15 | . | TRBV6-1 | CASSEDRSHTDTQYF | TGTGCCAGCAGTGAGGATCGGAGCCACACAGATACGCAGTATTTT
TRBJ1-6 | . | 17 | . | TRBV18 | CASSPRTGSSYNSPLHF | TGTGCCAGCTCACCACGGACGGGGAGCTCCTATAATTCACCCCTCCACTTT
TRBJ2-4 | . | 16 | . | TRBV3-1/TRBV3-2 | CASSQGAGTAKNIQYF | TGTGCCAGCAGCCAAGGTGCGGGGACAGCCAAAAACATTCAGTACTTC
TRBJ2-7 | . | 15 | few | TRBV28 | CASSFWEGRPYEQYF | TGTGCCAGCAGTTTTTGGGAAGGGCGGCCCTACGAGCAGTACTTC
TRBJ2-2 | . | 15 | once | TRBV4-1 | CASSQEATATGELFF | TGCGCCAGCAGCCAAGAGGCGACGGCCACCGGGGAGCTGTTTTTT
TRBJ1-4 | . | 13 | . | TRBV30 | CAWGGRINEKLFF | TGTGCCTGGGGAGGACGGATTAATGAAAAACTGTTTTTT
TRBJ1-1 | . | 13 | . | TRBV6-5 | CASNPGRNTEAFF | TGTGCCAGCAATCCAGGGAGAAACACTGAAGCTTTCTTT
TRBJ2-3 | . | 16 | . | TRBV7-6 | CASSSGRAPSTDTQYF | TGTGCCAGCAGCTCGGGGCGGGCACCTAGCACAGATACGCAGTATTTT
TRBJ2-2 | TRBD1 | 16 | . | TRBV6-5 | CASSYSGQGPTGELFF | TGTGCCAGCAGTTACTCGGGACAGGGGCCCACCGGGGAGCTGTTTTTT
TRBJ1-2 | . | 11 | . | TRBV12-3/TRBV12-4 | CASSFGTGYTF | TGTGCCAGCAGTTTTGGTACTGGCTACACCTTC
TRBJ2-1 | . | 15 | . | TRBV5-5 | CASILQLSSYNEQFF | TGTGCCAGCATCCTTCAGTTAAGCTCCTACAATGAGCAGTTCTTC
TRBJ1-5 | . | 14 | . | TRBV5-6 | CASSLGGTYQPQHF | TGTGCCAGCAGCTTGGGAGGGACATATCAGCCCCAGCATTTT
TRBJ2-4 | . | 14 | . | TRBV11-2 | CASSLENRVDIQYF | TGTGCCAGCAGCTTAGAGAACAGGGTGGACATTCAGTACTTC
TRBJ2-5 | . | 16 | . | TRBV5-1 | CASSTPGGSGQETQYF | TGCGCCAGCAGCACGCCTGGGGGCTCCGGACAAGAGACCCAGTACTTC
TRBJ1-6 | . | 18 | . | TRBV7-9 | CASSQGESTSSYNSPLHF | TGTGCCAGCAGCCAAGGTGAGAGTACGAGCTCCTATAATTCACCCCTCCACTTT
TRBJ2-2 | . | 13 | few | TRBV7-3 | CASSLNGGGELFF | TGTGCCAGCAGCTTAAATGGAGGCGGGGAGCTGTTTTTT
TRBJ1-5 | . | 12 | . | TRBV12-3/TRBV12-4 | CASKRDGQPQHF | TGTGCCAGTAAAAGGGATGGGCAGCCCCAGCATTTT
TRBJ2-1 | . | 14 | once | TRBV2 | CASFYSGAANEQFF | TGTGCCAGCTTTTATTCCGGGGCAGCAAATGAGCAGTTCTTC
TRBJ2-3 | . | 13 | . | TRBV5-1 | CASSLVGTDTQYF | TGCGCCAGCAGCTTGGTGGGCACAGATACGCAGTATTTT
TRBJ1-2 | . | 11 | . | TRBV28 | CASSSIRGYTF | TGTGCCAGCAGCTCGATACGGGGCTACACCTTC
TRBJ2-1 | . | 13 | few | TRBV5-4 | CASRLDSYNEQFF | TGTGCCAGCAGGCTGGACAGTTACAATGAGCAGTTCTTC
TRBJ1-2 | . | 13 | . | TRBV5-5 | CASSLEQLYGYTF | TGTGCCAGCAGCTTGGAACAGCTCTATGGCTACACCTTC
TRBJ1-5 | TRBD1 | 15 | . | TRBV7-8 | CASSLDRGLNQPQHF | TGTGCCAGCAGCTTAGACAGGGGGCTAAATCAGCCCCAGCATTTT
TRBJ1-5 | . | 12 | . | TRBV2 | CASSVEAQPQHF | TGTGCCAGCAGTGTTGAGGCTCAGCCCCAGCATTTT
TRBJ1-2 | . | 13 | . | TRBV6-5 | CASSSMWAYGYTF | TGTGCCAGCAGTTCCATGTGGGCATATGGCTACACCTTC
TRBJ2-5 | . | 15 | . | TRBV6-5 | CASSRGDIRQETQYF | TGTGCCAGCAGTAGGGGGGACATACGCCAAGAGACCCAGTACTTC
TRBJ1-6 | . | 14 | once | TRBV7-8 | CASREQGRNSPLHF | TGTGCCAGCAGGGAACAGGGACGAAATTCACCCCTCCACTTT
TRBJ1-2 | . | 14 | . | TRBV6-5 | CASRDRTTNYGYTF | TGTGCCAGCAGGGACAGAACCACTAACTATGGCTACACCTTC